This TCR beta chain was retrieved from a study of cytomegalovirus exposure and HLA in healthy donors. Findings and caveats of the study: As immune exposure information, only CMV serostatus was available. Trimming of TCR beta V- and J-genes showed a link, identified in a later analysis, to a missense DCLRE1C variant. Relative to the approximately 700-donor mean, N-insertions were reportedly fewer in an Asian-associated ancestry cluster in a later analysis.

Only a few counts were recorded for this clone. The antigen is undetermined. The PCR used 60 Vbeta and 13 Jbeta primers. Sequenced by immunoSEQ multiplex PCR; TCRdb stores in-frame clones only, minus some. The repertoire holds about 150,000 clones, with roughly 62% as singletons. Material: PBMCs. The source of this sequence is a man between 60 and 70 years old in good health and CMV-seronegative.

Here the CDR3 reads CASSLYSSTDTQYF. CDR3 coding DNA: TGTGCCAGCAGCTTGTACTCTAGCACAGATACGCAGTATTTT. The rearrangement joins TRBV7-6 to TRBJ2-3; no definite D call. The CDR3 is 14 residues long. CDR1 and CDR2 from the germline V gene are SGHVS and FNYEAQ. V dropped 3 bases and J dropped 0 bases, with 7 bases sitting between them.